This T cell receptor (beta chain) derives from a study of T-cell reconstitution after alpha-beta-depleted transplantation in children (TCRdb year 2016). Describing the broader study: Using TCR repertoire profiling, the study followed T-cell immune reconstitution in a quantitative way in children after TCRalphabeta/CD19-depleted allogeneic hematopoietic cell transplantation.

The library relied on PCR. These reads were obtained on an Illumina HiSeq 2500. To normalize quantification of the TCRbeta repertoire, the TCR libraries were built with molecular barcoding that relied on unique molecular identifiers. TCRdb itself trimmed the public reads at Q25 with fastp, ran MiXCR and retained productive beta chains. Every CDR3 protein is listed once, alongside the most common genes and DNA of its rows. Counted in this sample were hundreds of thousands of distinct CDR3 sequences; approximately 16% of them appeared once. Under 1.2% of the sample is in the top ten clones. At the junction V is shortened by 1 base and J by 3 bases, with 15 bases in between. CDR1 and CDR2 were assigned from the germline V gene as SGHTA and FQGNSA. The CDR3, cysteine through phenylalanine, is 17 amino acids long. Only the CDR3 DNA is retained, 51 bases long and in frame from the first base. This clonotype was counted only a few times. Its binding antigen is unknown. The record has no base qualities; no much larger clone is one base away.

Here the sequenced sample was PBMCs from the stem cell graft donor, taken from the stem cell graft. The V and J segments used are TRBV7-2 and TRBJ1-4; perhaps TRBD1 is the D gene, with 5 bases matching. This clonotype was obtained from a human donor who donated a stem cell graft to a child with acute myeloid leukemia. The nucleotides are TGTGCCAGCAGCTTAGGTGGTGGGGCGCGGGCTAATGAAAAACTGTTTTTT. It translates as CASSLGGGARANEKLFF.